Below, one T cell receptor beta chain is given with its context. Antigen unknown. CDR3 length: 17 amino acids. V was cut by 5 bases and J by 5 bases, with 24 bases left in between. The germline V gene encodes CDR1 SNHLY and CDR2 FYNNEI. With constant-segment primers, 5'RACE yielded cDNA libraries of TCR alpha and TCR beta that carried sample barcodes and UMIs. TCRdb reprocessed the 5' RACE reads with MiXCR, giving one entry per CDR3 protein. Of hundreds of thousands of distinct CDR3 sequences listed, roughly 22% are singletons. The sample is drawn from a study of T-cell memory formation after mild COVID-19. Study-level information: Among the donors, TCR clusters were largely specific to each donor. General observations from the study: Clones that contracted clustered mainly in CM and EM if CD4+ and in EMRA if CD8+. Clones shrinking between day 15 and 85 showed a balanced CD4/CD8 split, and those that grew later tilted toward CD4+.

Sequencing used PBMCs or a T cell subset sorted from them (not recorded which). The receptor was derived from an adult woman who had mild COVID-19 (a few samples of this study predate the infection). Cell type and time point are not known. The rearrangement uses TRBV2 and TRBJ2-5, with D perhaps being TRBD1 or TRBD2 (6 bases each). The CDR3 protein is CASSHPLGGPALETQYF. CDR3 nucleotide sequence: TGTGCCAGCAGTCACCCACTTGGGGGGCCGGCACTCGAGACCCAGTACTTC. Combining the CDR3 with reference TRBV2 and TRBJ2-5 gives the whole variable domain EPEVTQTPSHQVTQMGQEVILRCVPISNHLYFYWYRQILGQKVEFLVSFYNNEISEKSEIFDDQFSVERPDGSNFTLKIRSTKLEDSAMYFCASSHPLGGPALETQYFGPGTRLLVL.